The 8 T cell receptor beta chains below come from one sample, sequenced in a study of cytomegalovirus exposure and HLA in healthy donors. The PCR had 60 Vbeta and 13 Jbeta primers. Using immunoSEQ multiplex PCR, the repertoire was profiled, and TCRdb retains in-frame clones only, with some absent. The sample holds about 150,000 clones, 55% to 70% seen once. The sample was PBMCs. The source of these receptors is a woman aged 60-70 years in good health and CMV-seropositive.

The rearrangement uses TRBV19 and TRBJ1-1; the D gene is possibly TRBD1 (5 bases). The CDR3 runs to 13 residues. The V gene's germline CDR1 is LNHDA and CDR2 SQIVND (reference sequence). Trimming left V 6 bases short and J 5 bases short, with 13 bases between. CDR3 sequence: CASSAPGGTEAFF. CDR3 nucleotides: TGTGCCAGTAGCGCCCCCGGGGGAACTGAAGCTTTCTTT.

This chain connects TRBV4-2 to TRBJ2-5, with 7 bases that match TRBD2. Judging by the DNA end, TRBJ2-7 fits better; the J call may be wrong. This CDR3 has 16 residues. The V gene's germline CDR1 is LGHNA and CDR2 YNFKEQ. CDR3 residues: CASSQESTSRSYEQYF. The CDR3 DNA sequence: TGTGCCAGCAGCCAGGAATCGACTAGCCGCTCCTACGAGCAGTACTTC.

This clone was picked up a small number of times. V and J are TRBV28 and TRBJ2-1; D is undetermined. The ends were cut back, 4 bases at V and 3 bases at J, with 13 bases in the middle. Germline V gene data show CDR1 as MDHEN and CDR2 as SYDVKM. CDR3 length: 15 residues. CDR3 bases: TGTGCCAGCAGTTCTCGCGCATTTGACTACAATGAGCAGTTCTTC. Residues: CASSSRAFDYNEQFF.

This chain connects TRBV6-5 to TRBJ1-2; D might be TRBD1 (5 bases). V lost 2 bases to trimming and J lost 5 bases, with 9 bases between them. The CDR3 consists of 13 residues. CDR1 MNHEY and CDR2 SVGAGI come from the germline V gene. This CDR3 is CASSYDSKYGYTF. Written as DNA, the CDR3 is TGTGCCAGCAGTTACGACAGTAAATATGGCTACACCTTC.

The genes are TRBV10-3 and TRBJ2-2; D gene uncertain. CDR1 is ENHRY, CDR2 SYGVKD, per germline. The CDR3 runs 13 residues. The ends were cut back, 2 bases at V and 8 bases at J, with 9 bases in the middle. This chain's CDR3 is CAISELGEGELFF. CDR3 sequence (DNA): TGTGCCATCAGTGAGCTAGGCGAAGGGGAGCTGTTTTTT.

V usage is TRBV19 and J usage is TRBJ2-5; 8 nucleotides align to TRBD1. The CDR3 has 16 amino acids. Per the germline V gene, CDR1 is LNHDA and CDR2 is SQIVND (reference sequence). J lost 2 bases, V lost 6 bases, and 11 bases had no gene match. Here the CDR3 reads CASSALTGTGQETQYF. CDR3 nucleotide sequence: TGTGCCAGTAGCGCCTTAACCGGGACAGGACAAGAGACCCAGTACTTC.

This clone has just one count. The CDR3 region is CASSVQPGDTQYF. As DNA, the CDR3 is TGTGCCAGCAGTGTGCAGCCGGGGGATACGCAGTATTTT. J is TRBJ2-3 and V is TRBV2; D is perhaps TRBD2 (5 bases). The CDR3 has 13 residues. Germline loops: CDR1 SNHLY, CDR2 FYNNEI. Trimming left V 4 bases short and J 6 bases short, with 11 bases between.

The gene calls are TRBV27 and TRBJ2-1, with TRBD2 matching over 11 bases. V trimming: 6 bases; J trimming: 3 bases; junction bases outside the gene matches: 10. This CDR3 has 17 amino acids. Germline CDR1 is MNHEY and CDR2 is SMNVEV (reference sequence). CDR3: CASSLTSGMLLYNEQFF. The CDR3 DNA follows: TGTGCCAGCAGCTTGACTAGCGGGATGCTTCTCTACAATGAGCAGTTCTTC.